The clone carrying this TCR beta chain was counted many times. Antigen: not known. This specimen comes from a study of cytomegalovirus exposure and HLA in healthy donors. The PCR used 60 Vbeta and 13 Jbeta primers. TCRdb's table, derived via immunoSEQ multiplex PCR, lists solely in-frame clones and lacks some. The sample shows approximately 110,000 clones, around 78% of them seen only once. Findings of the study overall: At a 0.05 false discovery rate, a later analysis found 16,951 TCR beta sequences to be associated with HLA alleles. TCR beta V segments were, for the most part, productive about 87% or about 30% of the time in an earlier analysis. Roughly even sequencing depth across donors was the assumption behind the presence/absence analyses.

Input material: PBMCs. The source is a man aged 45 to 65 in good health and CMV-seronegative.

The CDR3 spells CASSQSSGGTEAFF. The DNA of the CDR3 is TGTGCCAGCAGCCAGTCGTCAGGGGGGACTGAAGCTTTCTTT. This sequence joins TRBV4-2 and TRBJ1-1; 7 nucleotides line up with TRBD1. CDR3 length: 14 amino acids. Germline trimming cut 3 bases from V and 5 bases from J; bases unmatched to any gene: 6. Germline CDR1 and CDR2: LGHNA and YNFKEQ.